Listed below are T cell receptor beta chains from one sample, sequenced in a study of CD8 T cells in Susac syndrome. TCRdb independently ran MiXCR on the immunoSEQ multiplex PCR reads; one entry per CDR3 protein. The repertoire includes approximately 180,000 distinct CDR3 sequences, approximately 94% of them detected once, and approximately 0.088% sits in the top ten. Material: CD4+ T cells from PBMCs. These TCRs come from a human donor with multiple sclerosis. The CDR3 runs from the conserved cysteine through the conserved F or W. The D gene is left open where the match is weak. Only part of the rows carry a size: once, few, many, or a class if the clone is expanded.

TRBJ2-7	TRBV5-1	.	.	CASSPMWGPSYEQYF	TGCGCCAGCAGCCCCATGTGGGGTCCGTCCTACGAGCAGTACTTC
TRBJ1-5	TRBV30	.	.	CAWRDAYTHQPQHF	TGTGCCTGGCGGGACGCCTATACTCATCAGCCCCAGCATTTT
TRBJ1-1	TRBV20-1	.	.	CSASQTRRAEAFF	TGCAGTGCTAGTCAGACACGGAGGGCTGAAGCTTTCTTT
TRBJ2-1	TRBV2	.	.	CASSPRENEQFF	TGTGCCAGCAGCCCTAGGGAGAATGAGCAGTTCTTC
TRBJ2-1	TRBV15	.	.	CATSRPGAGFNEQFF	TGTGCCACCAGCAGGCCGGGGGCTGGATTTAATGAGCAGTTCTTC
TRBJ1-1	TRBV14	.	.	CASSQAGPGNTEAFF	TGTGCCAGCAGCCAAGCGGGGCCGGGGAACACTGAAGCTTTCTTT
TRBJ2-1	TRBV3-1	.	.	CASSRGTADYNEQFF	TGTGCCAGCAGTCGTGGGACCGCCGACTACAATGAGCAGTTCTTC
TRBJ2-5	TRBV5-1	.	.	CASSLGAPVETQYF	TGCGCCAGCAGCTTGGGTGCCCCAGTAGAGACCCAGTACTTC
TRBJ2-1	TRBV30	.	.	CAWILRGLDEQFF	TGTGCCTGGATTCTTCGGGGGTTGGATGAGCAGTTCTTC
TRBJ2-1	TRBV7-8	.	.	CASSTLKDHNEQFF	TGTGCCAGCAGTACTCTAAAGGACCACAATGAGCAGTTCTTC
TRBJ1-4	TRBV4-2	TRBD1	.	CASSLGQGKAWDEKLFF	TGTGCCAGCAGCCTCGGACAGGGCAAGGCTTGGGATGAAAAACTGTTTTTT
TRBJ1-1	TRBV20-1	.	.	CRAEMRDKAFF	TGCAGAGCCGAGATGCGGGACAAAGCTTTCTTT
TRBJ2-7	TRBV5-4	TRBD1	.	CASSWEGGPSYEQYF	TGTGCCAGCAGCTGGGAAGGGGGCCCATCCTACGAGCAGTACTTC
TRBJ1-2	TRBV27	.	.	CASSFLRGSNYGYTF	TGTGCCAGCAGTTTCCTCAGAGGGAGTAACTATGGCTACACCTTC
TRBJ2-1	TRBV2	TRBD1	once	CASRQGGNEQFF	TGTGCCAGCAGACAGGGGGGCAATGAGCAGTTCTTC
TRBJ1-2	TRBV28	.	.	CASSQQINYGYTF	TGTGCCAGCAGCCAACAGATTAACTATGGCTACACCTTC
TRBJ1-6	TRBV30	.	.	CAWSGDFYNSPLHF	TGTGCCTGGAGTGGAGATTTCTATAATTCACCCCTCCACTTT